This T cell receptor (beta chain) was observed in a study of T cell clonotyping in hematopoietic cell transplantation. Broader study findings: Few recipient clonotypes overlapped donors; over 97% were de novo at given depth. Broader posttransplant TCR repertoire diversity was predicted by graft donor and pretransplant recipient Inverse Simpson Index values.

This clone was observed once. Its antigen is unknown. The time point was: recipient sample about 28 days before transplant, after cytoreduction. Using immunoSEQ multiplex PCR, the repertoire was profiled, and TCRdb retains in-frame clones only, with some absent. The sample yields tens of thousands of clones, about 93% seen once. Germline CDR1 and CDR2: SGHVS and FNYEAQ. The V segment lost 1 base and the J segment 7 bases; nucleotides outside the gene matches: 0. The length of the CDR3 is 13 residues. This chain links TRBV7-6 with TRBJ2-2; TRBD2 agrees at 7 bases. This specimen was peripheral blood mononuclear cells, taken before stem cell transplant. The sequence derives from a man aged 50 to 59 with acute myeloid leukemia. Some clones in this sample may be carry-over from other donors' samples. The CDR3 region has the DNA TGTGCCAGCAGCTTAGAGCGGGGCGGGGAGCTGTTTTTT. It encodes CASSLERGGELFF.